The entry below gives a single TCR beta chain sequence along with its context. The source of the sample is a study of T cell changes during pregnancy in multiple sclerosis. The germline V gene encodes CDR1 SEHNR and CDR2 FQNEAQ (reference sequence). V was pared by 1 base and J by 6 bases, with 12 bases between. CDR3 size: 14 residues. Sequencing was performed with immunoSEQ multiplex PCR; in TCRdb, only in-frame clones are kept and a portion is missing. The repertoire holds fewer than 75,000 clones, with more than 85% as singletons. Sequenced here: CD8+ T cells from peripheral blood mononuclear cells, sampled before pregnancy. This chain joins TRBV7-9 and TRBJ1-1; weak D call: TRBD1 (6 bases). The clonotype comes from a female donor with multiple sclerosis, enrolled in a pregnancy study. The CDR3 sequence: CASSLVDTGSEAFF. The CDR3 DNA is TGTGCCAGCAGCTTAGTAGACACAGGGTCTGAAGCTTTCTTT. The full variable domain, in which reference TRBV7-9 and TRBJ1-1 provide the parts outside the CDR3, is DTGVSQNPRHKITKRGQNVTFRCDPISEHNRLYWYRQTLGQGPEFLTYFQNEAQLEKSRLLSDRFSAERPKGSFSTLEIQRTEQGDSAMYLCASSLVDTGSEAFFGQGTRLTVV.